A selection of T cell receptor beta chains follows, all from one sample in a study of vaccination effects on CD4 cells after COVID-19. Profiling relied on immunoSEQ multiplex PCR, and the TCRdb table lists in-frame clones only, not all of them. The sample consists of about 76,000 clones, 60% to 80% of them appearing once. These receptors are not linked to any known antigen. Material: CD4+ T cells from PBMCs cultured without peptide, obtained before COVID-19 vaccination. The receptors originated from a human donor who received a COVID-19 vaccine. Each CDR3 is given without its conserved first and last residue.

V: TRBV7-8; J: TRBJ2-3; CDR3: ASSFLAGPTDTQY
V: TRBV3-1/TRBV3-2; J: TRBJ1-4; CDR3: ASSPEVPASNEKLF
V: TRBV19; J: TRBJ1-1; CDR3: ASSMGGNTEAF
V: TRBV5-1; J: TRBJ2-2; CDR3: ASSVGSGELF
V: TRBV7-3; J: TRBJ2-1; CDR3: ASSLTAFNNEQF
V: TRBV30; J: TRBJ1-5; CDR3: AWTTGGQPQH
V: TRBV2; J: TRBJ2-2; CDR3: ASSLRRAGTFTGELF
V: TRBV3-1/TRBV3-2; J: TRBJ1-1; CDR3: ASSQRGQGALAEAF
V: TRBV7-9; J: TRBJ1-2; CDR3: ASSPAIYGYT
V: TRBV7-3; J: TRBJ1-2; CDR3: ASSSGGGGGYT
V: TRBV5-1; J: TRBJ2-3; CDR3: ASSLVRAGGPGTDTQY
V: TRBV10-3; J: TRBJ2-5; CDR3: AISEMAGGLRETQY
V: TRBV9; J: TRBJ2-3; CDR3: ASSAGQGATGTQY
V: TRBV6-1; J: TRBJ1-2; CDR3: ASSDGPGGGSGYT
V: TRBV4-2; J: TRBJ1-5; CDR3: ARMVGGGRVFGGGQPQH
V: TRBV19; J: TRBJ1-2; CDR3: ASSMRQGAKGYT
V: TRBV28; J: TRBJ2-3; CDR3: ASSLWQGYTDTQY
V: TRBV18; J: TRBJ1-2; CDR3: ASSQDLYGYT
V: TRBV11-2; J: TRBJ2-5; CDR3: ASSPVLRETQY
V: TRBV2; J: TRBJ1-2; CDR3: ASSEDRANYGYT
V: TRBV6-5; J: TRBJ1-5; CDR3: ASRKDRGFGQPQH
V: TRBV6-5; J: TRBJ2-2; CDR3: ASTDRENTGELF
V: TRBV9; J: TRBJ1-5; CDR3: ASSAGQPNQPQH
V: TRBV29-1; J: TRBJ1-4; CDR3: SVAVDGTNEKLF
V: TRBV15; J: TRBJ1-5; CDR3: ATSRELTGSFPNQPQH
V: TRBV7-8; J: TRBJ1-1; CDR3: ASSLDRDLSAF
V: TRBV6-5; J: TRBJ1-2; CDR3: ATGGEAWNYGYT